Below, 2 T cell receptor beta chains from the same sample are listed, as sequenced in a study of blood T cells in healthy people across ages. The use of a sample-barcoded 5' primer and a J-beta primer mix characterized a second PCR of 7 to 11 cycles. MiXCR was run by TCRdb on the 5' RACE reads, yielding one entry per CDR3 protein. Of hundreds of thousands of distinct CDR3 sequences in the sample, roughly 32% were seen once. The source material was blood. Receptors originate from a woman older than 75 in good health.

This clonotype has at least ten counts. This chain connects TRBV12-3 or TRBV12-4 to TRBJ2-4, with D maybe TRBD2 (6 bases). CDR3 size: 14 residues. Between the trimmed V and J ends, which lost 4 bases and 0 bases, there was a span of 7 bases. The CDR3 spells CASSWGVAKNIQYF. In DNA, the CDR3 is TGTGCCAGCAGTTGGGGGGTAGCCAAAAACATTCAGTACTTC.

This clonotype was detected only a few times. The V and J genes are TRBV6-6 and TRBJ1-1, with D hard to call. Per germline, CDR1 MNHNY and CDR2 SVGAGI (reference sequence). Trimming pared 2 bases from V and 8 bases from J, leaving 9 bases between. CDR3 length: 12 amino acids. CDR3 nucleotide sequence: TGTGCCAGCAGTTACATAGCCCAGGAAGCTTTCTTT. Translating it yields CASSYIAQEAFF.